The sample holds one count of the clone carrying this T cell receptor (beta chain). Antigen specificity is unknown. Assay: immunoSEQ multiplex PCR; the TCRdb copy retains only in-frame clones and omits some. This sample carries approximately 70,000 clones, approximately 90% of them seen once, and the ten largest clones take 3% to 3.5%. The data were taken from a study of cytotoxic CD8 clonotypes in ibrutinib-treated CLL. Study-level information: The patient breakdown showed some eleven relapsed/refractory and roughly 14 treatment-naive cases, with 17 IGHV unmutated. Responses comprised around 24 partial and 2 complete; at median about 68 months, approximately 14 remained remitted and about twelve progressed. Findings and limits, study-wide: Treatment saw public clonotypes, which were uncommon, either contract or stay stable. Clonality went higher at ibrutinib response and then dropped back toward baseline at progression.

The CDR3 contains 18 residues. The ends lost 2 bases at V and 1 base at J; junction bases unmatched: 9. Germline loops: CDR1 SGHRS, CDR2 YFSETQ. The sequencing used PBMCs, collected after 12 months of ibrutinib treatment. This clonotype was obtained from a human donor with chronic lymphocytic leukemia. The chain couples TRBV5-1 to TRBJ2-5, with 12 nucleotides matching TRBD2. CDR3 in DNA: TGCGCCAGCAGCTTACCACCCGGGACTAGCGGGCTCCAAGAGACCCAGTACTTC. Translated: CASSLPPGTSGLQETQYF.